The 18 T cell receptor beta chains presented below share a single source sample, sequenced in a study of OX40 agonist ivuxolimab in advanced cancers. Sequenced by immunoSEQ multiplex PCR; TCRdb stores in-frame clones only, minus some. The sample has approximately 70,000 clones, approximately 83% seen once; the top ten hold 1.4%. The sequencing used CD4+ or CD8+ T cells sorted from blood, collected in a trial of the OX40 agonist ivuxolimab. The receptors come from an adult with an advanced solid tumor such as melanoma, head and neck, liver or kidney cancer.

This chain links TRBV4-2 with TRBJ2-3, with 8 bases matching TRBD2. CDR1 and CDR2 (germline): LGHNA, YNFKEQ. The CDR3 spans 16 residues. The junction had 9 bases not matched to a gene; V was cut back by 1 base and J by 6 bases. CDR3 DNA: TGTGCCAGCAGCCAAGCGGCCGGGGGGGCCTTGGATACGCAGTATTTT. This translates into CASSQAAGGALDTQYF.

The rearrangement joins TRBV27 to TRBJ1-4; maybe TRBD1 (5 bases). Germline CDR1 and CDR2: MNHEY and SMNVEV (reference sequence). Deletions cut 1 base from V and 11 bases from J, with 14 bases between. The CDR3 sequence is 14 residues long. The CDR3 loop reads CASSLLGSGGKLFF. The DNA for the CDR3 is TGTGCCAGCAGTTTATTGGGGTCGGGGGGGAAACTGTTTTTT.

The genes are TRBV5-5 and TRBJ2-3, with TRBD2 as a possible D gene (6 bases). The germline V gene has CDR1 SGHKS and CDR2 YYEKEE (reference sequence). With 4 bases removed from V and 5 bases from J, the gap between germline ends came to 23 bases. The CDR3 length is 17 residues. The CDR3 spells CASSPRETLLLKDTQYF. The CDR3 DNA sequence: TGTGCCAGCAGCCCCCGGGAGACCTTGCTCCTTAAAGATACGCAGTATTTT. The variable domain in full, completed from reference TRBV5-5 and TRBJ2-3, reads DAGVTQSPTHLIKTRGQQVTLRCSPISGHKSVSWYQQVLGQGPQFIFQYYEKEERGRGNFPDRFSARQFPNYSSELNVNALLLGDSALYLCASSPRETLLLKDTQYFGPGTRLTVL.

The chain is built from TRBV7-9 and TRBJ1-2; D is uncertain. The length of the CDR3 is 14 residues. The V gene's germline CDR1 is SEHNR and CDR2 FQNEAQ (reference sequence). V was trimmed by 1 base and J by 2 bases, leaving 8 bases between them. CDR3 nucleotides: TGTGCCAGCAGCTTAGGTGCGGGAAACTATGGCTACACCTTC. Its translation: CASSLGAGNYGYTF. Drawing the rest from reference TRBV7-9 and TRBJ1-2, the complete variable domain is DTGVSQNPRHKITKRGQNVTFRCDPISEHNRLYWYRQTLGQGPEFLTYFQNEAQLEKSRLLSDRFSAERPKGSFSTLEIQRTEQGDSAMYLCASSLGAGNYGYTFGSGTRLTVV.

The chain carries TRBV19 and TRBJ1-2; unclear D gene. CDR1 LNHDA and CDR2 SQIVND come from the germline V gene (reference sequence). The V end was cut by 6 bases, the J end by 4 bases, with 12 bases between. The CDR3 sequence is 13 residues long. The DNA of the CDR3 is TGTGCCAGTAGAAGAGACACCTCCTATGGCTACACCTTC. This codes for CASRRDTSYGYTF.

V usage is TRBV11-1 and J usage is TRBJ2-1; the D gene could be TRBD1 or TRBD2 (5 bases each). This CDR3 has 15 residues. Deletions cut 3 bases from V and 6 bases from J, with 15 bases between. The germline CDR1 and CDR2 sequences are SGHAT and FQDESV (reference sequence). The CDR3, as DNA: TGTGCCAGCAGCTTCGGGACCAATAATTTCAATGAGCAGTTCTTC. Its protein is CASSFGTNNFNEQFF.

This clone showed up just a few times. The chain couples TRBV6-5 to TRBJ2-7; 8 bases match TRBD1. This CDR3 contains 12 residues. Trimming cost V 4 bases and J 6 bases; bases outside gene matches: 2. CDR1 is MNHEY and CDR2 is SVGAGI in the germline V gene. The CDR3, as DNA: TGTGCCAGCAGTTCGACAGGGGCCGAGCAGTACTTC. It translates to CASSSTGAEQYF.

CDR3 region: CASSIITGGGSSYEQYF. CDR3 bases: TGTGCCAGTAGTATCATTACAGGCGGGGGGAGCTCCTACGAGCAGTACTTC. V gene TRBV19 combines with J gene TRBJ2-7, with 8 bases that match TRBD2. This CDR3 is 17 amino acids long. After removal of 3 bases from V and 0 bases from J, the junction contained 10 bases not matched to a gene. Germline-derived CDR1 and CDR2 are LNHDA and SQIVND (reference sequence).

The chain combines TRBV19 with TRBJ1-4; maybe TRBD1 (5 bases). Trimming stripped 4 bases from V and 0 bases from J, with 12 bases between. This CDR3 has 16 residues. Germline CDR1 LNHDA, CDR2 SQIVND (reference sequence). As DNA, the CDR3 is TGTGCCAGTAGTACCAGACAAGGGGCAACTAATGAAAAACTGTTTTTT. This codes for CASSTRQGATNEKLFF.

The V gene is TRBV7-2, the J gene TRBJ2-3, with D possibly TRBD2 on 6 matching bases. The CDR3 sequence is 14 residues long. Germline V gene lookup returns CDR1 SGHTA and CDR2 FQGNSA. V shed 4 bases and J shed 3 bases, with 11 bases lying between them. The CDR3 region is CASSYTAGTDTQYF. Here the CDR3 DNA reads TGTGCCAGCAGCTATACGGCGGGGACAGATACGCAGTATTTT.

The genes are TRBV15 and TRBJ1-2; the match to TRBD1 covers 7 bases. Germline CDR1 and CDR2: LNHNV and YYDKDF (reference sequence). Unmatched junction bases numbered 15, after V lost 1 base and J lost 1 base. The CDR3 is made up of 19 amino acids. CDR3 sequence: CATSRGRGGPTHNNYGYTF. DNA of the CDR3: TGTGCCACCAGCAGAGGACGAGGGGGCCCCACTCATAATAACTATGGCTACACCTTC.

The V call is TRBV27, the J call TRBJ1-2, with 9 bases lining up with TRBD1. The CDR3 is 14 amino acids. Losses at the gene ends were 4 bases for V and 6 bases for J; bases not matched to a gene: 6. Germline CDR1 and CDR2: MNHEY and SMNVEV (reference sequence). CDR3 loop: CASSSTDRGHGYTF. CDR3 bases: TGTGCCAGCAGTTCCACGGACAGGGGACATGGCTACACCTTC.

The chain carries TRBV11-2 and TRBJ2-4, with D possibly matching TRBD1 (6 bases). The V gene lost 1 base and the J gene lost 3 bases, with 7 bases spanning the gap. The V gene's germline CDR1 is SGHAT and CDR2 FQNNGV. This CDR3 comprises 14 residues. The CDR3 DNA follows: TGTGCCAGCAGCTTAGTAGGGGGCAAAAACATTCAGTACTTC. This sequence encodes CASSLVGGKNIQYF.

The V gene is TRBV19, the J gene TRBJ2-3, with 8 bases matching TRBD1. The CDR3 is made up of 16 amino acids. Germline assignment: CDR1 LNHDA and CDR2 SQIVND (reference sequence). J lost 5 bases, V lost 4 bases, and 11 bases had no gene match. The DNA for the CDR3 is TGTGCCAGTAGTACCCGCGACAGGGGCGGGTTAGATACGCAGTATTTT. It specifies CASSTRDRGGLDTQYF.

The chain has TRBV23-1 and TRBJ2-3; tentatively, D is TRBD1 (5 bases). TRBV23-1 is an ORF, and what it does is uncertain. This CDR3 region has 16 residues. The V gene lost 0 bases and the J gene lost 0 bases, with 10 bases spanning the gap. In nucleotides, the CDR3 is TGCGCCAGCAGTCAATCATCGGACATTAGCACAGATACGCAGTATTTT. Amino acid sequence: CASSQSSDISTDTQYF.

This clone has a handful of counts. The chain uses TRBV28 and TRBJ1-6, with a weak D call TRBD1 (5 bases). Germline V CDR1 and CDR2: MDHEN, SYDVKM. The CDR3 sequence is 15 residues long. Trimming removed 3 bases from V and 10 bases from J, with 16 bases in between. As DNA, the CDR3 is TGTGCCAGCAGTTTGGGAGGGACCTATCTCTCACCCCTCCACTTT. The encoded protein is CASSLGGTYLSPLHF.

Only one count was recorded for this clone. J is TRBJ1-3 and V is TRBV18, with a possible D match to TRBD1 (5 bases). With 6 bases removed from V and 0 bases from J, the gap between germline ends came to 12 bases. In germline, CDR1 is KGHSH, CDR2 LQKENI. The CDR3 is made up of 15 amino acids. The CDR3 DNA reads as TGTGCCAGCTCCCCAAGGACAAGCTCTGGAAACACCATATATTTT. It codes for CASSPRTSSGNTIYF.

This clone was seen once. The V and J genes are TRBV9 and TRBJ1-1; a possible D gene is TRBD1 (6 bases). CDR1 and CDR2 (germline): SGDLS, YYNGEE. V shed 0 bases and J shed 6 bases, with 15 bases lying between them. CDR3 length: 15 amino acids. CDR3 protein: CASSVARGSGAEAFF. The CDR3, as DNA: TGTGCCAGCAGCGTAGCGAGGGGGTCAGGCGCTGAAGCTTTCTTT.